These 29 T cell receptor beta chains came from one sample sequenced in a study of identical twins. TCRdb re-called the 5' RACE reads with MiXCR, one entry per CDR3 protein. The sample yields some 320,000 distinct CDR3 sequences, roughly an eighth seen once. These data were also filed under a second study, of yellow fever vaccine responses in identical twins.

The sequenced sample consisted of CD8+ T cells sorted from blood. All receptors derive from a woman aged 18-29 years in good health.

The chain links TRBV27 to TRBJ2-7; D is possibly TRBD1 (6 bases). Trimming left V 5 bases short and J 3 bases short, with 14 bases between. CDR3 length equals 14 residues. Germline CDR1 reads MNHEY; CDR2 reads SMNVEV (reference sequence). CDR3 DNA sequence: TGTGCCAGCAGTCGCTCACAGGGTAACTACGAGCAGTACTTC. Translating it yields CASSRSQGNYEQYF.

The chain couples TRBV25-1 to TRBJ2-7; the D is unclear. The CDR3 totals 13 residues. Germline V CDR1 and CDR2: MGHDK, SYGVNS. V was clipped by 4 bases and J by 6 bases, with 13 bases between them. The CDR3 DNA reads TGTGCCAGCAGTGTTTTGACCCCTCTCGAGCAGTACGTC. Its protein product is CASSVLTPLEQYV.

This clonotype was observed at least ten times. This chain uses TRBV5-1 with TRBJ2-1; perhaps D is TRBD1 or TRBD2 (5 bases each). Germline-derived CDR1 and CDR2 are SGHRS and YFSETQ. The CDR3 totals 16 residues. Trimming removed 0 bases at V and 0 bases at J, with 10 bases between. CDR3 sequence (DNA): TGCGCCAGCAGCTTGGCCGCGAGGGGCTCCTACAATGAGCAGTTCTTC. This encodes CASSLAARGSYNEQFF.

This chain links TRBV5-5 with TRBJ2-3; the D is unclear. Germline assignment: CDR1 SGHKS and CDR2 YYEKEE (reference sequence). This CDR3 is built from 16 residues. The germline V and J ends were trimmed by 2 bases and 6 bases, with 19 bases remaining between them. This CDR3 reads CASSLTAPSAQDTQYF. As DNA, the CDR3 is TGTGCCAGCAGCTTAACAGCTCCCTCAGCCCAGGATACGCAGTATTTT.

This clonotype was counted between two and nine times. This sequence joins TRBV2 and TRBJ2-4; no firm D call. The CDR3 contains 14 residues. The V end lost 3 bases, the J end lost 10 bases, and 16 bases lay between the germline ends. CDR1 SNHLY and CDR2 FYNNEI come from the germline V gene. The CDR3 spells CASSETTDLGIQYF. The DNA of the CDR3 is TGTGCCAGCAGTGAGACGACGGATTTGGGGATTCAGTACTTC.

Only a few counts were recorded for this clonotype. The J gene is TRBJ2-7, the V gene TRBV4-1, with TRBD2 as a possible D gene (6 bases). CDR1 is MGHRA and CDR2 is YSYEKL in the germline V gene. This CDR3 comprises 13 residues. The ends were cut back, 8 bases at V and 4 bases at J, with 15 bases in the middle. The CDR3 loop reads CASARGGGYEQYF. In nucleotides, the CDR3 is TGCGCCAGCGCCCGGGGAGGCGGATACGAGCAGTACTTC.

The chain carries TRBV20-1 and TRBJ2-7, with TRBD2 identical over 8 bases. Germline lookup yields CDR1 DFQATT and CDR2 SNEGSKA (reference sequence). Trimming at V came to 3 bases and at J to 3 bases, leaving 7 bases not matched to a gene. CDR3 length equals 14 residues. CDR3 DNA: TGCAGTGCTAGTGAAGCGGGAGACTTCTACGAGCAGTACTTC. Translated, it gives CSASEAGDFYEQYF.

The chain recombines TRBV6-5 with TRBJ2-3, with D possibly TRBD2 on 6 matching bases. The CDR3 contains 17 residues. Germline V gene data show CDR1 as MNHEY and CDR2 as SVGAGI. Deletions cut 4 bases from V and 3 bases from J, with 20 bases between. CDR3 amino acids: CASSFAGTPLGTDTQYF. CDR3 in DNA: TGTGCCAGCAGTTTCGCGGGAACCCCCTTGGGTACAGATACGCAGTATTTT.

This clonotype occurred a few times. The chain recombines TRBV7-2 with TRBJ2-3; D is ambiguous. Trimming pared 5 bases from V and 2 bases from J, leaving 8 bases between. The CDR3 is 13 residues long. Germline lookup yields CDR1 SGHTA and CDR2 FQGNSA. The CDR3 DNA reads TGTGCCAGCAGCCCCGCCGACACAGATACGCAGTATTTT. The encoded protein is CASSPADTDTQYF.

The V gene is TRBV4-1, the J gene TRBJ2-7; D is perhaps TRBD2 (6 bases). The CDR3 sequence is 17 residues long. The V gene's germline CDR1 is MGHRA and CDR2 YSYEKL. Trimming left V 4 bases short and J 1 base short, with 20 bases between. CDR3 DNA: TGCGCCAGCAGCCCCACCGGCGGCGGGACCCTTTCCTACGAGCAGTACTTC. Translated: CASSPTGGGTLSYEQYF.

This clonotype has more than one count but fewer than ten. DNA for the CDR3: TGTGCCAGCAGCTTGGTCTCGGACAGGGACTATGGCTACACCTTC. Amino acid sequence: CASSLVSDRDYGYTF. J is TRBJ1-2 and V is TRBV5-5, with TRBD1 identical over 8 bases. J lost 3 bases, V lost 0 bases, and 4 bases had no gene match. The CDR3 extends over 15 amino acids. The germline V gene has CDR1 SGHKS and CDR2 YYEKEE (reference sequence).

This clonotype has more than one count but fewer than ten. The CDR3 here is CASSKRGTPMDEQYV. CDR3 nucleotides: TGTGCCAGCAGCAAACGTGGGACTCCTATGGACGAGCAGTACGTC. This rearrangement joins TRBV21-1 to TRBJ2-7; the table names TRBD2, a call not compared with the DNA. TRBV21-1 is marked as a pseudogene. The CDR3 totals 15 residues.

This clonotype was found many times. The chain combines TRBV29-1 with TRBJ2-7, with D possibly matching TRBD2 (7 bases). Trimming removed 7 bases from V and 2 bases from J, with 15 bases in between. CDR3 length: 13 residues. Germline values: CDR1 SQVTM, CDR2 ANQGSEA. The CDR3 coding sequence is TGCAGCGCCGAGGGGGGGACCCCCTACGAGCAGTACTTC. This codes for CSAEGGTPYEQYF.

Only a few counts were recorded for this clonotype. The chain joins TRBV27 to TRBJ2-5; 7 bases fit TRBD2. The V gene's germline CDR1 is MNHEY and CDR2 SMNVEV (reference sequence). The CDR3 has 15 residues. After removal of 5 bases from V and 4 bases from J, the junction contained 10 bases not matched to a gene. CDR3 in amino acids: CASSLSGGRGETQYF. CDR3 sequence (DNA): TGTGCCAGCAGTCTCTCCGGGGGGAGGGGAGAGACCCAGTACTTC.

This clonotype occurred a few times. CDR3 region: CASSQRAGVYNEQFF. For the CDR3, the DNA is TGCGCCAGCAGCCAACGAGCGGGGGTTTACAATGAGCAGTTCTTC. The chain couples TRBV4-1 to TRBJ2-1; 8 positions match TRBD2. J lost 4 bases, V lost 2 bases, and 4 bases had no gene match. Germline assignment: CDR1 MGHRA and CDR2 YSYEKL. This CDR3 is built from 15 residues.

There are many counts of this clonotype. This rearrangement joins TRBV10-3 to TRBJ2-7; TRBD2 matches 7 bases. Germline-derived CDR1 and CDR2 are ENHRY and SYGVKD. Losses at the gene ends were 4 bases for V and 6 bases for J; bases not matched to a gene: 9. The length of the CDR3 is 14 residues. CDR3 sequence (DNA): TGTGCCATCAGTGGGGGCGGGAGCGCGGGCGAGCAGTACTTC. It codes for CAISGGGSAGEQYF.

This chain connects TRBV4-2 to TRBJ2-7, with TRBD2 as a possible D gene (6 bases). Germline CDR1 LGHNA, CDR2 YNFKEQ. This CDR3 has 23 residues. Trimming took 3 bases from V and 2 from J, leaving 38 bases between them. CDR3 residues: CASSHDSGGLVAPPGVLTYEQYF. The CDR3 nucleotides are TGTGCCAGCAGCCACGACAGTGGAGGTTTAGTTGCCCCGCCGGGAGTTTTGACCTACGAGCAGTACTTC.

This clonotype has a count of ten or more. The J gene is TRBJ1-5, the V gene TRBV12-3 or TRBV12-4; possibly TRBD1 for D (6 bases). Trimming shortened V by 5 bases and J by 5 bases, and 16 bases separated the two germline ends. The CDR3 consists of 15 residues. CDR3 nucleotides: TGTGCCAGCAGTCCGAGGGGGACTCTGGATCAGCCCCAGCATTTT. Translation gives CASSPRGTLDQPQHF.

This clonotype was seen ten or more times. CDR3 nucleotide sequence: TGTGCCAGCAGCTTGAGGGCTAGCGGCCCCTACAATGAGCAGTTCTTC. Its translation is CASSLRASGPYNEQFF. This chain uses TRBV7-2 with TRBJ2-1; TRBD2 matches at 7 bases. Germline-derived CDR1 and CDR2 are SGHTA and FQGNSA. This CDR3 has 16 residues. Germline trimming cut 3 bases from V and 2 bases from J; bases unmatched to any gene: 7.

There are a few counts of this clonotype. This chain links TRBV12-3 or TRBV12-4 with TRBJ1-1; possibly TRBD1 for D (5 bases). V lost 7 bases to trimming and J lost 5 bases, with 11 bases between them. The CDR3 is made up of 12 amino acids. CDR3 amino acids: CASTGGVTEAFF. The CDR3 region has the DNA TGTGCCAGCACCGGGGGGGTGACTGAAGCTTTCTTT.

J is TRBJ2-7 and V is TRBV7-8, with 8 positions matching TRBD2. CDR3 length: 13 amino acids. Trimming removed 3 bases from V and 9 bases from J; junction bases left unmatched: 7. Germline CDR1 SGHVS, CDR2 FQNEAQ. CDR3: CASSFGTSLWQYV. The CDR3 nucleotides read TGTGCCAGCAGCTTCGGGACTAGTCTTTGGCAGTACGTC.

The DNA of the CDR3 is TGTGCCAGCAGCCTGAACTGGGGGGCGTACGAGCAGTACGTC. Translation gives CASSLNWGAYEQYV. V usage is TRBV12-3 or TRBV12-4 and J usage is TRBJ2-7, with D tentatively TRBD1 or TRBD2 (6 bases each). Between the trimmed V and J ends, which lost 6 bases and 4 bases, there was a span of 16 bases. The CDR3 is made up of 14 amino acids.

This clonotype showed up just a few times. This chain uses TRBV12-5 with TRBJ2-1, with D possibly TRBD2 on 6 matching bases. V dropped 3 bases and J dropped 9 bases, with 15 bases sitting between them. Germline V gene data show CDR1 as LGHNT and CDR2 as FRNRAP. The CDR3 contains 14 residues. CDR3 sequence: CASGLRQRAGEQFF. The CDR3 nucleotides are TGTGCTAGTGGTTTAAGGCAGCGGGCAGGTGAGCAGTTCTTC.

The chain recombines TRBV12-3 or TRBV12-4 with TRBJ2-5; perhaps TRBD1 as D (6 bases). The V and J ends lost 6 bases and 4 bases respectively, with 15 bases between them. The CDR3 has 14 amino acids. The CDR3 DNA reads TGTGCCAGCAGATTACAGGGTTTAGGAGAGACCCAGTACTTC. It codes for CASRLQGLGETQYF.

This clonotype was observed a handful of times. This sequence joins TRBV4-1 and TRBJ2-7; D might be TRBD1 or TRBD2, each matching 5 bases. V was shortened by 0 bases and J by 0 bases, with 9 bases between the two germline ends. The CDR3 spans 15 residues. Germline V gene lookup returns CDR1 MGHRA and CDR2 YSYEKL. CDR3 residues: CASSQEAGSSYEQYF. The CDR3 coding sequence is TGCGCCAGCAGCCAAGAGGCAGGGAGCTCCTACGAGCAGTACTTC.

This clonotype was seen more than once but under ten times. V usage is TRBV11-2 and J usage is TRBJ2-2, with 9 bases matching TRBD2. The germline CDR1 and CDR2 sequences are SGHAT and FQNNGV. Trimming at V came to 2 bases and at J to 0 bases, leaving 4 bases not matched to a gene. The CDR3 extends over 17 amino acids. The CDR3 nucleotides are TGTGCCAGCAGCTTACCCGGGACTAGCTCGAACACCGGGGAGCTGTTTTTT. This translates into CASSLPGTSSNTGELFF.

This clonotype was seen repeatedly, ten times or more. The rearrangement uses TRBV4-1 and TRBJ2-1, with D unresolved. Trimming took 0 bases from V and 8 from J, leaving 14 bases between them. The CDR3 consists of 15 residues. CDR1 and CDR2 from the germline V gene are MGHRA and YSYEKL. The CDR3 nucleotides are TGCGCCAGCAGCCAAGAGGAACCAGCGTTCGATGAGCAGTTCTTC. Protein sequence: CASSQEEPAFDEQFF.

The CDR3 sequence: CASSYRASQETQYF. The CDR3 DNA sequence: TGTGCCAGCAGTTACAGGGCGTCCCAAGAGACCCAGTACTTC. This chain links TRBV12-3 or TRBV12-4 with TRBJ2-5; a possible D gene is TRBD1 (6 bases). The germline V and J ends were trimmed by 4 bases and 1 base, with 10 bases remaining between them. This CDR3 comprises 14 residues.

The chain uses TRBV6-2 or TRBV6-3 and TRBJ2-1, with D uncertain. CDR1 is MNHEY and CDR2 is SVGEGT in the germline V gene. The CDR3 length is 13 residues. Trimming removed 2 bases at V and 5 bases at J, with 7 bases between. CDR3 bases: TGTGCCAGCAGTTACGGTCAGGACAATGAGCAGTTCTTC. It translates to CASSYGQDNEQFF.